These 15 T cell receptor beta chains were all obtained from the same sample, sequenced in a study of radiation and T cells in renal cell carcinoma. Here immunoSEQ multiplex PCR was the method, and the copy in TCRdb shows in-frame clones only, minus some. The data contain 150,000 to 180,000 clones, 87% of them seen just once; the ten biggest clones take up roughly 13%. Time point defined: blood 2 weeks post-SBRT. As to treatment: 15 Gy SBRT to primary tumor, nephrectomy 4 weeks later. The specimen comprised blood, sampled from a patient whose treatment included radiotherapy and nephrectomy. These receptors were obtained from a woman between 50 and 59 years old with renal cell carcinoma.

DNA for the CDR3: TGCGCCAGCAGCCAGGCGCCTAGCGGGGGCAGCTCCTACAATGAGCAGTTCTTC. Amino acids: CASSQAPSGGSSYNEQFF. V is TRBV5-1 and J is TRBJ2-1; 10 nucleotides agree with TRBD2. Germline V lookup: CDR1 SGHRS, CDR2 YFSETQ. V dropped 4 bases and J dropped 0; count of bases not matched to a gene: 10. The CDR3 is 18 amino acids.

The chain recombines TRBV7-9 with TRBJ1-1, with D tentatively TRBD1 (6 bases). CDR1 and CDR2 from the germline V gene are SEHNR and FQNEAQ (reference sequence). The CDR3 extends over 16 amino acids. V lost 5 bases and J 0 bases, leaving 16 bases between the germline ends. This chain's CDR3 is CASSPPRGGLNTEAFF. CDR3 in DNA: TGTGCCAGCAGCCCCCCGAGGGGGGGCCTGAACACTGAAGCTTTCTTT.

The chain's CDR3 is CASSESGGPYGYTF. As DNA, the CDR3 is TGTGCCAGCAGTGAATCTGGGGGGCCCTATGGCTACACCTTC. The V and J genes are TRBV25-1 and TRBJ1-2, with a weak D call TRBD1 (6 bases). Germline V lookup: CDR1 MGHDK, CDR2 SYGVNS. This CDR3 is 14 amino acids long. Deletions cut 1 base from V and 4 bases from J, with 10 bases between.

The chain combines TRBV5-4 with TRBJ1-2; weak D call: TRBD1 (6 bases). Germline V gene data show CDR1 as SGHNT and CDR2 as YYREEE (reference sequence). V lost 5 bases and J 4 bases, leaving 12 bases between the germline ends. The CDR3 has 13 amino acids. CDR3 DNA: TGTGCCAGCAGTACTCAGGACAGCTATGGCTACACCTTC. Protein sequence: CASSTQDSYGYTF.

This chain joins TRBV5-6 and TRBJ2-5; D gene uncertain. Between the trimmed V and J ends, which lost 0 bases and 4 bases, there was a span of 13 bases. CDR1 and CDR2 from the germline V gene are SGHDT and YYEEEE. The CDR3 is made up of 15 amino acids. The CDR3 coding sequence is TGTGCCAGCAGCTTGGATAAAAGGGTCGGAGAGACCCAGTACTTC. Its protein product is CASSLDKRVGETQYF.

This clone has just one count. CDR3: CASSHQTGRVNEQFF. In DNA, the CDR3 is TGCGCCAGCAGCCATCAGACAGGGAGAGTCAATGAGCAGTTCTTC. The chain recombines TRBV4-1 with TRBJ2-1, with 7 bases matching TRBD1. Germline V lookup: CDR1 MGHRA, CDR2 YSYEKL. V shed 3 bases and J 6 bases; nucleotides not matched to a gene: 8. The CDR3 sequence is 15 residues long.

V is TRBV6-6 and J is TRBJ1-2; D is uncertain. The V and J ends lost 0 bases and 4 bases respectively, with 12 bases between them. The germline CDR1 and CDR2 sequences are MNHNY and SVGAGI (reference sequence). This CDR3 comprises 15 residues. CDR3 protein: CASSYSKGSSYGYTF. In nucleotides, the CDR3 is TGTGCCAGCAGTTACTCGAAAGGGAGCTCCTATGGCTACACCTTC.

The rearrangement joins TRBV5-4 to TRBJ2-1; 9 bases agree with TRBD1. The CDR3 sequence is 15 residues long. Germline lookup yields CDR1 SGHNT and CDR2 YYREEE (reference sequence). V shed 1 base and J 2 bases; nucleotides not matched to a gene: 1. CDR3 nucleotides: TGTGCCAGCAGCTTGAGACAGGGGGCCTACAATGAGCAGTTCTTC. Amino acid sequence: CASSLRQGAYNEQFF.

This chain joins TRBV6-5 and TRBJ2-7; D gene ambiguous. The V end was cut by 0 bases, the J end by 3 bases, with 6 bases between. Germline CDR1 MNHEY, CDR2 SVGAGI. The CDR3 length is 13 residues. The CDR3 here is CASSYSSLYEQYF. DNA of the CDR3: TGTGCCAGCAGTTACTCCAGTCTCTACGAGCAGTACTTC.

The chain carries TRBV19 and TRBJ1-4; 9 nucleotides align to TRBD1. J was trimmed by 6 bases and V by 9 bases; bases with no gene match: 8. Germline V gene sequence: CDR1 LNHDA, CDR2 SQIVND (reference sequence). This CDR3 has 14 residues. CDR3 in amino acids: CASTDRGTDEKLFF. The CDR3 DNA reads TGTGCCAGCACGGACAGGGGTACTGATGAAAAACTGTTTTTT. The full variable domain, completed using reference TRBV19 and TRBJ1-4, is DGGITQSPKYLFRKEGQNVTLSCEQNLNHDAMYWYRQDPGQGLRLIYYSQIVNDFQKGDIAEGYSVSREKKESFPLTVTSAQKNPTAFYLCASTDRGTDEKLFFGSGTQLSVL.

The rearrangement uses TRBV5-1 and TRBJ1-3; possibly TRBD1 for D (5 bases). CDR1 and CDR2 from the germline V gene are SGHRS and YFSETQ. This CDR3 spans 18 amino acids. V dropped 0 bases and J dropped 2 bases, with 18 bases sitting between them. DNA for the CDR3: TGCGCCAGCAGCTTGGCCGCTGGCCGACAGTCACCTGGAAACACCATATATTTT. As protein: CASSLAAGRQSPGNTIYF.

The chain carries TRBV7-9 and TRBJ1-2; D is possibly TRBD1 (5 bases). Trimming removed 1 base from V and 8 bases from J, with 11 bases in between. The CDR3 covers 13 residues. Germline CDR1 reads SEHNR; CDR2 reads FQNEAQ (reference sequence). The CDR3 DNA is TGTGCCAGCAGCTTAGGGGCAGGGAAAGGCTACACCTTC. It translates to CASSLGAGKGYTF.

This sequence joins TRBV6-6 and TRBJ2-5; D possibly corresponds to TRBD1 (5 bases). Trimming shortened V by 5 bases and J by 0 bases, and 10 bases separated the two germline ends. The CDR3 is made up of 14 amino acids. Germline V gene sequence: CDR1 MNHNY, CDR2 SVGAGI (reference sequence). This chain's CDR3 is CASSRGDHQETQYF. DNA for the CDR3: TGTGCCAGCAGTAGGGGCGACCACCAAGAGACCCAGTACTTC.

The rearrangement links TRBV19 to TRBJ1-5; TRBD1 is a possible D gene (5 bases). The CDR3 consists of 15 residues. V lost 10 bases and J 4 bases, leaving 20 bases between the germline ends. Germline assignment: CDR1 LNHDA and CDR2 SQIVND (reference sequence). Here the CDR3 DNA reads TGTGCCACCACCCTTGGAACAGGCCCTAATCAGCCCCAGCATTTT. Translating it yields CATTLGTGPNQPQHF.

V is TRBV5-4 and J is TRBJ1-1, with 7 bases fitting TRBD1. J gave up 8 bases and V 3 bases, and 10 bases lay outside the gene matches. The CDR3 is made up of 14 amino acids. From germline, CDR1 is SGHNT and CDR2 YYREEE (reference sequence). This CDR3 reads CASSSSSRGREAFF. The CDR3, as DNA: TGTGCCAGCAGCTCATCATCGAGGGGGCGAGAAGCTTTCTTT. The complete variable domain, with remaining parts taken from reference TRBV5-4 and TRBJ1-1, reads ETGVTQSPTHLIKTRGQQVTLRCSSQSGHNTVSWYQQALGQGPQFIFQYYREEENGRGNFPPRFSGLQFPNYSSELNVNALELDDSALYLCASSSSSRGREAFFGQGTRLTVV.